Shown below are 27 T cell receptor beta chains from a single sample sequenced in a study of T-cell reconstitution after alpha-beta-depleted transplantation in children. Unique molecular identifiers were built into the TCRbeta library. TCRdb passed the PCR reads through MiXCR, listing each CDR3 protein once. This table has approximately 400,000 distinct CDR3 sequences, approximately 10% appearing once. The sample consisted of PBMCs from the stem cell graft donor, taken from the stem cell graft. These receptors were taken from a human donor who donated a stem cell graft to a child with acute myeloid leukemia.

This clonotype was detected only a few times. The chain is built from TRBV9 and TRBJ2-3; 7 nucleotides align to TRBD1. CDR1 SGDLS and CDR2 YYNGEE come from the germline V gene. The CDR3 spans 14 residues. J lost 0 bases, V lost 3 bases, and 1 base had no gene match. The DNA of the CDR3 is TGTGCCAGCAGCGGACAGGGTAGCACAGATACGCAGTATTTT. This translates into CASSGQGSTDTQYF.

The V gene is TRBV6-2 or TRBV6-3, the J gene TRBJ2-1, with D unclear. Trimming took 5 bases from V and 6 from J, leaving 11 bases between them. The CDR3 spans 13 residues. Looked up from germline, CDR1 is MNHEY and CDR2 is SVGEGT. CDR3 loop: CASSPLSSNEQFF. DNA for the CDR3: TGTGCCAGCAGTCCACTTAGTAGCAATGAGCAGTTCTTC.

The V and J genes are TRBV28 and TRBJ2-5; TRBD2 aligns across 8 bases. The CDR3 is 17 amino acids. From germline, CDR1 is MDHEN and CDR2 SYDVKM. The ends lost 7 bases at V and 5 bases at J; junction bases unmatched: 18. This chain's CDR3 is CASISVAGGRPRETQYF. The CDR3 DNA follows: TGTGCCAGCATATCAGTCGCGGGGGGACGGCCCCGGGAGACCCAGTACTTC.

Of note for this clonotype: The junction and the germline gene differ at one end; a read error may be behind it. This CDR3 is CIARLTSGDPRETQYF. CDR3 bases: TGCATTGCTAGATTAACTAGCGGCGACCCAAGAGAGACCCAGTACTTC. V and J are TRBV20-1 and TRBJ2-5; 8 bases are a match to TRBD2. This CDR3 is 16 amino acids long. The germline gives CDR1 DFQATT, CDR2 SNEGSKA (reference sequence).

There are many counts of this clonotype. The J gene is TRBJ2-5, the V gene TRBV29-1; D is possibly TRBD2 (5 bases). The V gene's germline CDR1 is SQVTM and CDR2 ANQGSEA. V was clipped by 3 bases and J by 5 bases, with 13 bases between them. The CDR3 loop spans 13 amino acids. CDR3 DNA sequence: TGCAGCGTTGACGCTAGCCTGGGCGAGACCCAGTACTTC. Protein product: CSVDASLGETQYF.

The V gene is TRBV6-5, the J gene TRBJ1-2, with unresolved D. CDR3 size: 14 residues. V was clipped by 2 bases and J by 7 bases, with 14 bases between them. From germline, CDR1 is MNHEY and CDR2 SVGAGI. The CDR3 reads CASSYRDLGSGYTF. The CDR3 DNA reads TGTGCCAGCAGTTACCGCGACCTGGGATCTGGCTACACCTTC.

The chain is built from TRBV7-8 and TRBJ2-4, with 7 positions matching TRBD2. CDR1 is SGHVS and CDR2 is FQNEAQ in the germline V gene. V gave up 2 bases and J gave up 6 bases; unmatched junction bases: 7. The CDR3 contains 15 residues. Here the CDR3 reads CASSLREGLGNIQYF. CDR3 in DNA: TGTGCCAGCAGCTTAAGGGAGGGCTTAGGAAACATTCAGTACTTC.

This clonotype was seen a handful of times. This sequence joins TRBV4-2 and TRBJ2-7; tentatively, D is TRBD2 (5 bases). The length of the CDR3 is 13 residues. Trimming removed 8 bases at V and 6 bases at J, with 17 bases between. CDR1 is LGHNA, CDR2 YNFKEQ, per germline. The CDR3 DNA follows: TGTGCCAGCCGACCGGCGGGTGAATCCGAGCAGTACTTC. It is translated as CASRPAGESEQYF.

The chain uses TRBV7-9 and TRBJ1-5; D is unresolved. The V end was cut by 4 bases, the J end by 6 bases, with 10 bases between. CDR1 is SEHNR and CDR2 is FQNEAQ in the germline V gene (reference sequence). The CDR3 has 13 amino acids. CDR3 sequence: CASSSTSTQPQHF. In DNA form, the CDR3 reads TGTGCCAGCAGCTCAACCTCAACTCAGCCCCAGCATTTT.

This clonotype has more than one count but fewer than ten. The chain recombines TRBV9 with TRBJ2-1, with 8 nucleotides matching TRBD2. CDR1 and CDR2 from the germline V gene are SGDLS and YYNGEE. CDR3 length: 16 residues. The V gene end was trimmed by 0 bases and the J gene end by 2 bases; junction bases not matched to a gene: 4. CDR3 DNA sequence: TGTGCCAGCAGCGTAGATAGCGGGACTACCTACAATGAGCAGTTCTTC. It specifies CASSVDSGTTYNEQFF. Full variable domain (missing parts from reference TRBV9 and TRBJ2-1): DSGVTQTPKHLITATGQRVTLRCSPRSGDLSVYWYQQSLDQGLQFLIQYYNGEERAKGNILERFSAQQFPDLHSELNLSSLELGDSALYFCASSVDSGTTYNEQFFGPGTRLTVL.

This clonotype was detected only a few times. The gene calls are TRBV29-1 and TRBJ2-1; possible D gene TRBD1, 5 bases. The CDR3 spans 13 residues. V lost 7 bases and J 3 bases, leaving 13 bases between the germline ends. Germline CDR1 and CDR2: SQVTM and ANQGSEA. The CDR3 reads CSASKRGYNEQFF. Here the CDR3 DNA reads TGCAGCGCCAGTAAAAGGGGCTACAATGAGCAGTTCTTC.

This chain joins TRBV12-3 or TRBV12-4 and TRBJ1-2, with 11 bases matching TRBD1. V was pared by 4 bases and J by 3 bases, with 7 bases of the junction left unmatched. This CDR3 comprises 16 residues. CDR3 nucleotides: TGTGCCAGCAGTTCTCCCCGGACAGGGGGCTACTATGGCTACACCTTC. It codes for CASSSPRTGGYYGYTF.

A few counts support this clonotype. The chain employs TRBV19 and TRBJ1-5; no clear D gene. The germline CDR1 and CDR2 sequences are LNHDA and SQIVND (reference sequence). V was cut by 3 bases and J by 6 bases, with 6 bases left in between. The CDR3 length is 12 residues. The CDR3 sequence: CASSIGAQPQHF. DNA of the CDR3: TGTGCCAGTAGTATCGGCGCTCAGCCCCAGCATTTT.

This clonotype has only a few counts. The CDR3 loop is CASSFGLAGGLVPTDTQYF. The CDR3 DNA reads as TGTGCCAGCAGCTTTGGCCTAGCGGGGGGGCTGGTCCCCACAGATACGCAGTATTTT. The chain combines TRBV5-4 with TRBJ2-3; 12 bases are a match to TRBD2. Germline V lookup: CDR1 SGHNT, CDR2 YYREEE (reference sequence). The CDR3 sequence is 19 residues long. Trimming at V came to 2 bases and at J to 2 bases, leaving 12 bases not matched to a gene.

This clonotype has a count of ten or more. V and J are TRBV7-2 and TRBJ2-2, with 10 bases fitting TRBD2. Germline CDR1 SGHTA, CDR2 FQGNSA. CDR3 size: 20 residues. Trimming removed 3 bases from V and 5 bases from J; junction bases left unmatched: 18. The CDR3 bases are TGTGCCAGCAGCTTTAGGACTGTCGCGAGCGGGGGGGCGGATACCGGGGAGCTGTTTTTT. It is translated as CASSFRTVASGGADTGELFF.

This clonotype has just a few counts. The chain recombines TRBV12-3 or TRBV12-4 with TRBJ2-5; D not certain. Between the trimmed V and J ends, which lost 3 bases and 5 bases, there was a span of 7 bases. The CDR3 is 12 amino acids. Written as DNA, the CDR3 is TGTGCCAGCAGTTTTGGGTTGGAGACCCAGTACTTC. Translated, it gives CASSFGLETQYF.

In its sample, this clonotype was seen a few times. V usage is TRBV10-3 and J usage is TRBJ2-5, with D uncertain. CDR3 length equals 12 residues. V lost 2 bases and J lost 5, with 6 bases in between. CDR1 and CDR2 (germline): ENHRY, SYGVKD. CDR3 loop: CAISEPTETQYF. The CDR3 DNA reads as TGTGCCATCAGTGAGCCCACGGAGACCCAGTACTTC.

This chain uses TRBV27 with TRBJ2-5; D may be TRBD2 (5 bases). In germline, CDR1 is MNHEY, CDR2 SMNVEV (reference sequence). Trimming removed 2 bases at V and 0 bases at J, with 13 bases between. The CDR3 is 16 amino acids. The CDR3 DNA is TGTGCCAGCAGTTTAAGGCGGGCCACGTACCAAGAGACCCAGTACTTC. It specifies CASSLRRATYQETQYF.

The V call is TRBV14, the J call TRBJ2-3; maybe TRBD1 (5 bases). The CDR3 totals 16 residues. Germline CDR1 is SGHDN and CDR2 is FVKESK. V was trimmed by 1 base and J by 4 bases, leaving 15 bases between them. The CDR3 here is CASSQGARASADTQYF. In DNA form, the CDR3 reads TGTGCCAGCAGCCAAGGAGCCAGGGCGTCGGCAGATACGCAGTATTTT.

In its sample, this clonotype was seen a few times. The chain joins TRBV6-1 to TRBJ2-5; TRBD2 is a possible D gene (6 bases). Trimming pared 8 bases from V and 5 bases from J, leaving 24 bases between. Germline V lookup: CDR1 MNHNS, CDR2 SASEGT. CDR3 size: 16 residues. The CDR3 reads CASLSYDPSGGETQYF. The CDR3 DNA is TGTGCCAGCCTCAGTTACGACCCGTCCGGGGGTGAGACCCAGTACTTC.

This clonotype occurred many times. V usage is TRBV7-2 and J usage is TRBJ2-4, with D possibly matching TRBD2 (5 bases). Per germline, CDR1 SGHTA and CDR2 FQGNSA. This CDR3 has 14 residues. Trimming took 6 bases from V and 11 from J, leaving 20 bases between them. CDR3 coding DNA: TGTGCCAGCAGGTCCCGGGAACTAACCGGTCTTCAGTACTTC. Protein product: CASRSRELTGLQYF.

This clonotype was seen a handful of times. The chain uses TRBV4-3 and TRBJ1-2; D gene unclear. Trimming removed 3 bases at V and 8 bases at J, with 16 bases between. Germline V gene data show CDR1 as LGHNA and CDR2 as YSLEER. The CDR3 runs to 14 residues. The CDR3 here is CASSHPKVQYGYTF. The CDR3 nucleotides are TGCGCCAGCAGCCACCCCAAGGTCCAGTACGGCTACACCTTC.

This clonotype turned up a few times. The chain couples TRBV5-1 to TRBJ2-3; no definite D call. V was clipped by 2 bases and J by 4 bases, with 11 bases between them. The CDR3 is 14 residues long. CDR1 SGHRS and CDR2 YFSETQ come from the germline V gene. The CDR3 coding sequence is TGCGCCAGCAGCTTAGGTACTACATCAGATACGCAGTATTTT. Translation gives CASSLGTTSDTQYF.

The chain is built from TRBV21-1 and TRBJ2-5; the DNA was not used to check the table's D call, TRBD1. TRBV21-1 is given as a pseudogene. There are 12 residues in the CDR3. The CDR3 loop is CASGDRVETQYF. The CDR3 DNA reads TGTGCCAGCGGAGACAGGGTAGAGACCCAGTACTTC.

Only a few counts were recorded for this clonotype. This chain connects TRBV27 to TRBJ1-3, with D perhaps matching TRBD1 (5 bases). The CDR3 is 14 amino acids. Trimming stripped 5 bases from V and 2 bases from J, with 10 bases between. The germline CDR1 and CDR2 sequences are MNHEY and SMNVEV (reference sequence). CDR3 residues: CASSPVGAGNTIYF. Written as DNA, the CDR3 is TGTGCCAGCAGTCCTGTGGGGGCTGGAAACACCATATATTTT.

Many counts were recorded for this clonotype. The chain links TRBV7-8 to TRBJ2-1; 7 bases map to TRBD1. Per the germline V gene, CDR1 is SGHVS and CDR2 is FQNEAQ. V lost 4 bases to trimming and J lost 10 bases; unmatched junction nucleotides: 13. The CDR3 runs 15 residues. The CDR3 nucleotides are TGTGCCAGCAGCTCAGGGGGTGGGCCCGAGCCCGAGCAGTTCTTC. It is translated as CASSSGGGPEPEQFF.

The chain employs TRBV20-1 and TRBJ2-1; D not certain. V shed 3 bases and J shed 4 bases, with 19 bases lying between them. CDR3 length: 16 residues. The germline CDR1 and CDR2 sequences are DFQATT and SNEGSKA (reference sequence). The CDR3 DNA sequence: TGCAGTGCTAGGGCCCACTCGGCGGAAGATTACAATGAGCAGTTCTTC. This translates into CSARAHSAEDYNEQFF.